A selection of T cell receptor beta chains follows, all from one sample in a study of neurological immune-mediated disorders. TCRdb recomputed calls from the 5' RACE reads with MiXCR, one row per CDR3 protein. Here the sample spans about 66,000 distinct CDR3 sequences, 4.5% being singletons. Sequenced sample: PBMCs. The origin of the receptors is a man aged 25-45 years with multiple sclerosis. CDR3s include the opening cysteine and the closing phenylalanine or tryptophan. D genes are given only for firm matches.

NA | TRBJ1-1 | TRBV5-5 | CASSLWVTEAFF
TRBD1 | TRBJ2-1 | TRBV7-9 | CASRGQGEGLHEQFF
NA | TRBJ1-1 | TRBV19 | CASSIRGRTEAFF
NA | TRBJ1-2 | TRBV20-1 | CSALDRANYGYTF
TRBD1 | TRBJ1-2 | TRBV20-1 | CSARVGGQGRVAYGYTF
TRBD2 | TRBJ2-3 | TRBV7-8 | CASSSSGLAGWGTQYF
TRBD1 | TRBJ1-1 | TRBV7-6 | CASSPRQGNTEAFF
NA | TRBJ2-2 | TRBV3-1 | CASSQGQATGELFF
TRBD1 | TRBJ1-1 | TRBV4-1 | CASSQLKAGQKNTEAFF
TRBD2 | TRBJ2-5 | TRBV12-3/TRBV12-4 | CASSRTGGGGETQYF
TRBD1 | TRBJ2-2 | TRBV9 | CASSVLTGVAGELFF
NA | TRBJ1-2 | TRBV10-2 | CASSPNYGYTF
NA | TRBJ1-4 | TRBV5-5 | CASSFPWAEEKLFF
TRBD2 | TRBJ2-1 | TRBV5-1 | CASSFGSGGANEQFF
NA | TRBJ2-3 | TRBV3-1 | CASSLRGTDTQYF
NA | TRBJ2-3 | TRBV5-1 | CASSGDSTDTQYF
NA | TRBJ1-1 | TRBV20-1 | CSAEETGRSANTEAFF
NA | TRBJ1-6 | TRBV20-1 | CSARGVAGNSPLHF
NA | TRBJ1-1 | TRBV27 | CASKNLGIGNTEAFF
NA | TRBJ1-2 | TRBV5-1 | CASSLVGESNYGYTF
NA | TRBJ1-2 | TRBV2 | CASSEGASIYGYTF
NA | TRBJ1-1 | TRBV10-3 | CAISESFRRTPNTEAFF
TRBD1 | TRBJ1-2 | TRBV6-5 | CASSYGETGDGYTF
TRBD1 | TRBJ1-3 | TRBV4-2 | CASSQHRGLGNTIYF
NA | TRBJ2-2 | TRBV10-1 | CASSEGTGELFF
NA | TRBJ1-1 | TRBV9 | CASSVDATITEAFF
NA | TRBJ1-1 | TRBV25-1 | CASSAQRGRGEAFF
NA | TRBJ2-7 | TRBV7-2 | CASSRGNSYEQYF
NA | TRBJ1-2 | TRBV18 | CASSQSYGYTF
NA | TRBJ2-7 | TRBV5-1 | CASSGSYEQYF
NA | TRBJ2-1 | TRBV7-9 | CASSLVPASYNEQFF
NA | TRBJ2-7 | TRBV3-1 | CASSQESTVEQYF